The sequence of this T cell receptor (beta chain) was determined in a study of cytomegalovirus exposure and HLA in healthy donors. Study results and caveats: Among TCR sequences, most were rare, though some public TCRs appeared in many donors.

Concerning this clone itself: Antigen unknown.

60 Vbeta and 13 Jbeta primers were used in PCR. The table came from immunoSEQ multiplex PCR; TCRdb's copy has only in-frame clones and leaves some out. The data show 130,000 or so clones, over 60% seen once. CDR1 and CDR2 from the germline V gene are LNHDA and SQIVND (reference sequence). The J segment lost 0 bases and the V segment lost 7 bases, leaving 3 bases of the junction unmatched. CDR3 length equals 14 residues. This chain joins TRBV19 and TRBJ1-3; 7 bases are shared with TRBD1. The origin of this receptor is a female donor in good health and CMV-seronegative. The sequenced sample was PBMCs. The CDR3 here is CASKRGLSGNTIYF. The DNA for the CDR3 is TGTGCCAGTAAGAGGGGGCTCTCTGGAAACACCATATATTTT.